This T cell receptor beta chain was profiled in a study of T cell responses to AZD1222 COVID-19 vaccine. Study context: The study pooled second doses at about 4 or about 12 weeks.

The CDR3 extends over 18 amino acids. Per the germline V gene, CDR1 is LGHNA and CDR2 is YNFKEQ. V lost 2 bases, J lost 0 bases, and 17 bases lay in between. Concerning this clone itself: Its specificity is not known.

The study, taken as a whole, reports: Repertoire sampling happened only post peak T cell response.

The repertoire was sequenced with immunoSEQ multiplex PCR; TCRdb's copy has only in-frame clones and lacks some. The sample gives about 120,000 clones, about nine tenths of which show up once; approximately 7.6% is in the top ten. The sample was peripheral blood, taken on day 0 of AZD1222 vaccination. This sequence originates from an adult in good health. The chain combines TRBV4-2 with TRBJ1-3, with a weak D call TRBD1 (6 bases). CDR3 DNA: TGTGCCAGCAGCCAAAAGCCAGGGGAGGTGGGCTCTGGAAACACCATATATTTT. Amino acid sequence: CASSQKPGEVGSGNTIYF.